These 14 T cell receptor beta chains were sequenced from one sample in a study of T cells in Graves' hyperthyroidism and ophthalmopathy. The CDR3 regions of TCR beta were amplified from RNA transcripts. First-round RT-PCR of the TCR CDR3 relied on the HTBI primer set. Each CDR3 protein is one row after TCRdb ran MiXCR on the multiplex PCR reads. The sample lists about 520,000 distinct CDR3 sequences; roughly a quarter were seen once. The sequenced sample was blood. These receptor sequences come from a woman under 40 with Graves' ophthalmopathy.

The chain has TRBV20-1 and TRBJ1-3; 9 nucleotides line up with TRBD1. Trimming cost V 3 bases and J 0 bases; bases outside gene matches: 6. The CDR3 is 16 residues long. The V gene's germline CDR1 is DFQATT and CDR2 SNEGSKA (reference sequence). CDR3 sequence: CSASPGQGFSGNTIYF. The CDR3 DNA is TGCAGTGCTAGTCCGGGACAGGGATTCTCTGGAAACACCATATATTTT.

The sample holds many counts of this clonotype. The chain carries TRBV6-5 and TRBJ2-7, with D perhaps being TRBD1 or TRBD2 (6 bases each). The CDR3 runs 16 residues. Between the trimmed V and J ends, which lost 0 bases and 6 bases, there was a span of 18 bases. The V gene's germline CDR1 is MNHEY and CDR2 SVGAGI. CDR3 protein: CASSYSRGGQVREQYF. The CDR3 DNA is TGTGCCAGCAGTTACTCCCGAGGGGGGCAGGTTCGCGAGCAGTACTTC.

This clonotype was observed many times. The CDR3 sequence: CASSMWGARETQYF. The CDR3 bases are TGTGCCAGTAGTATGTGGGGAGCGCGGGAGACCCAGTACTTC. V is TRBV19 and J is TRBJ2-5, with D maybe TRBD2 (5 bases). The length of the CDR3 is 14 residues. From germline, CDR1 is LNHDA and CDR2 SQIVND (reference sequence). V lost 3 bases, J lost 5 bases, and 13 bases lay in between.

The rearrangement uses TRBV20-1 and TRBJ2-7; D is undetermined. Deletions cut 6 bases from V and 6 bases from J, with 21 bases between. The CDR3 spans 14 residues. The V gene's germline CDR1 is DFQATT and CDR2 SNEGSKA (reference sequence). The CDR3 nucleotides read TGCAGTGCAAACCCCCCGGACGGTGGGGTCGAGCAGTACTTC. Its translation: CSANPPDGGVEQYF.

This clonotype was recorded many times. The chain uses TRBV6-2 or TRBV6-3 and TRBJ2-5, with TRBD2 identical over 9 bases. CDR1 MNHEY and CDR2 SVGEGT come from the germline V gene. V dropped 5 bases and J dropped 5; count of bases not matched to a gene: 15. There are 17 residues in the CDR3. The CDR3 DNA is TGTGCCAGCAGTCCGCTGGGCGGGGGGGGACCCGGGGAGACCCAGTACTTC. Residues: CASSPLGGGGPGETQYF.

The V and J genes are TRBV24-1 and TRBJ2-5, with D possibly matching TRBD2 (7 bases). Germline V gene data show CDR1 as KGHDR and CDR2 as SFDVKD. The CDR3 has 12 amino acids. V was cut by 7 bases and J by 5 bases, with 10 bases left in between. Here the CDR3 reads CATRGGGETQYF. The CDR3 DNA reads as TGTGCCACCAGGGGAGGGGGGGAGACCCAGTACTTC.

This clonotype was seen at least ten times. V and J are TRBV12-3 or TRBV12-4 and TRBJ2-5; 13 bases are shared with TRBD2. CDR3 size: 19 residues. The V segment lost 3 bases and the J segment 2 bases; nucleotides outside the gene matches: 12. For the CDR3, the DNA is TGTGCCAGCAGTTTGGGACTAGCGGGATTTATTGACGAACAAGAGACCCAGTACTTC. Protein: CASSLGLAGFIDEQETQYF.

This clonotype was seen repeatedly, ten times or more. V and J are TRBV7-8 and TRBJ2-7, with D possibly being TRBD1 or TRBD2 (5 bases each). V lost 5 bases and J lost 5, with 7 bases in between. This CDR3 has 11 residues. Germline values: CDR1 SGHVS, CDR2 FQNEAQ. CDR3: CASSEGNEQYF. In nucleotides, the CDR3 is TGTGCCAGCAGCGAGGGGAACGAGCAGTACTTC.

This clonotype was detected many times. The chain links TRBV19 to TRBJ2-5; 10 positions agree with TRBD1. Per the germline V gene, CDR1 is LNHDA and CDR2 is SQIVND (reference sequence). J gave up 4 bases and V 5 bases, and 7 bases lay outside the gene matches. The CDR3 spans 15 residues. The CDR3 DNA reads TGTGCCAGTAGTCCCTGGACAGGGGGAGGAGAGACCCAGTACTTC. This translates into CASSPWTGGGETQYF.

This clonotype was recorded a few times. The rearrangement uses TRBV6-1 and TRBJ2-7; D is uncertain. This CDR3 region has 15 residues. The V and J ends lost 0 bases and 4 bases respectively, with 13 bases between them. Germline CDR1 reads MNHNS; CDR2 reads SASEGT. The CDR3 loop is CASSEARVVEYEQYF. In DNA form, the CDR3 reads TGTGCCAGCAGTGAAGCCCGGGTGGTGGAATACGAGCAGTACTTC.

This clonotype showed up just once. The V and J genes are TRBV2 and TRBJ1-2; D gene unclear. Trimming pared 2 bases from V and 7 bases from J, leaving 11 bases between. The CDR3 is made up of 13 amino acids. Germline CDR1 is SNHLY and CDR2 is FYNNEI. For the CDR3, the DNA is TGTGCCAGCAGTGAAAAATTGAACGGTGGCTACACCTTC. It yields the protein CASSEKLNGGYTF.

This clonotype has a count of ten or more. The chain carries TRBV6-5 and TRBJ1-3; no firm D call. V was clipped by 9 bases and J by 4 bases, with 13 bases between them. CDR3 length: 13 residues. Germline V gene sequence: CDR1 MNHEY, CDR2 SVGAGI. CDR3 loop: CASGSSGGNTIYF. The CDR3 DNA reads TGTGCCAGTGGTTCCTCCGGAGGAAACACCATATATTTT.

The sample holds a few counts of this clonotype. The CDR3 sequence is CASSLAGGLAETQYF. In nucleotides, the CDR3 is TGTGCCAGCAGTTTAGCGGGAGGGCTGGCTGAGACCCAGTACTTC. The V and J genes are TRBV28 and TRBJ2-5, with TRBD2 matching 9 bases. This CDR3 contains 15 residues. V gave up 2 bases and J gave up 5 bases; unmatched junction bases: 6. In germline, CDR1 is MDHEN, CDR2 SYDVKM.

This clonotype was counted ten times or more. The rearrangement uses TRBV4-1 and TRBJ1-2, with TRBD1 identical over 7 bases. This CDR3 region has 16 residues. Trimming took 3 bases from V and 0 from J; bases not matched to a gene: 7. Germline V gene lookup returns CDR1 MGHRA and CDR2 YSYEKL. This CDR3 reads CASSQLKDRTNYGYTF. DNA of the CDR3: TGCGCCAGCAGCCAGCTCAAGGACAGGACTAACTATGGCTACACCTTC.